The clone carrying this T cell receptor beta chain was seen at least ten times. The antigen is undetermined. TCR beta VDJ combinations and CDR3 sequences were profiled from genomic DNA. TCRdb redid the calling of the reads with MiXCR, one entry per CDR3 protein. Counted here are 210,000 or so distinct CDR3 sequences, almost 50% occurring once; the ten biggest clones make up just under 20%. These data originate in a study of CD8+CD57+ T cells in acquired aplastic anemia. The study's findings and limits: Patients versus controls showed no significant CD8+ Simpson's diversity difference. Sharing between patients and controls was observed for twenty-nine CD8+ CDR3 sequences.

The CDR3 loop spans 15 amino acids. Trimming stripped 3 bases from V and 8 bases from J, with 14 bases between. Germline V CDR1 and CDR2: MGHRA, YSYEKL. The patients chosen for sequencing had shown expansion of CD8+CD57+ cells (detected by flow cytometry). The study sampled blood from patients who had received no therapy. Sequenced: sorted CD4+, CD8+, or CD8+CD57+ T cells (not recorded which) from PBMCs. The rearrangement uses TRBV4-1 and TRBJ1-6; no definite D call. The source is a human donor with aplastic anemia. CDR3 in amino acids: CASSQEVTRDSPLHF. CDR3 sequence (DNA): TGCGCCAGCAGCCAGGAAGTAACACGAGATTCACCCCTCCACTTT.